Each of the 25 T cell receptor beta chains below was sequenced from the same sample in a study of glioma-infiltrating T cells after dendritic cell vaccination. This table comes from immunoSEQ multiplex PCR, and its TCRdb copy is limited to in-frame clones, with some not included. The table shows more than 85,000 clones, with under 90% occurring only once. Sequencing used blood, obtained before dendritic cell vaccination. The receptors here all came from a human donor with glioblastoma.

The chain uses TRBV6-1 and TRBJ2-1; D might be TRBD2 (5 bases). Germline assignment: CDR1 MNHNS and CDR2 SASEGT. The V and J ends lost 7 bases and 6 bases respectively, with 16 bases between them. This CDR3 is 14 amino acids long. The CDR3 spells CASTLKRQSNEQFF. The CDR3 bases are TGTGCCAGCACCCTGAAGCGGCAGTCCAATGAGCAGTTCTTC.

This chain joins TRBV7-2 and TRBJ2-3; D is possibly TRBD1 (5 bases). Germline V gene data show CDR1 as SGHTA and CDR2 as FQGNSA. The CDR3 loop spans 12 amino acids. The V end lost 1 base, the J end lost 10 bases, and 9 bases lay between the germline ends. CDR3 in DNA: TGTGCCAGCAGCTTAGAAAGGGGTGCGCAGTATTTT. Encoded protein: CASSLERGAQYF.

The rearrangement links TRBV7-8 to TRBJ2-4; 10 nucleotides match TRBD2. CDR3 length: 17 residues. Germline V gene data show CDR1 as SGHVS and CDR2 as FQNEAQ. The J segment lost 3 bases and the V segment lost 4 bases, leaving 9 bases of the junction unmatched. This chain's CDR3 is CASSSEAGGPVKNIQYF. Here the CDR3 DNA reads TGTGCCAGCAGCTCCGAAGCGGGGGGGCCGGTCAAAAACATTCAGTACTTC.

This chain uses TRBV4-3 with TRBJ1-1; D is undetermined. Per the germline V gene, CDR1 is LGHNA and CDR2 is YSLEER. The V end was cut by 9 bases, the J end by 5 bases, with 16 bases between. This CDR3 comprises 13 residues. For the CDR3, the DNA is TGCGCCAGTTCCGGGGTGATCGAAACTGAAGCTTTCTTT. It is translated as CASSGVIETEAFF.

Regarding this clone: One end of the junction varies from germline; a read error may be responsible. V is TRBV7-7 and J is TRBJ2-2, with D possibly matching TRBD1 (6 bases). This CDR3 comprises 16 residues. Germline V gives CDR1 SSHAT, CDR2 FNYEAQ (reference sequence). This CDR3 is CASSLNTGTNAGELFF. In DNA form, the CDR3 reads TGTGCCAGCAGCTTAAATACAGGGACGAACGCCGGGGAGCTGTTTTTT. Supplemented by reference TRBV7-7 and TRBJ2-2, the full variable domain reads GAGVSQSPRYKVTKRGQDVTLRCDPISSHATLYWYQQALGQGPEFLTYFNYEAQPDKSGLPSDRFSAERPEGSISTLTIQRTEQRDSAMYRCASSLNTGTNAGELFFGEGSRLTVL.

The gene calls are TRBV29-1 and TRBJ2-7; D is uncertain. Trimming pared 4 bases from V and 2 bases from J, leaving 9 bases between. Germline assignment: CDR1 SQVTM and CDR2 ANQGSEA. This CDR3 contains 12 residues. CDR3 bases: TGCAGCGTTGGGCGACAAACCTACGAGCAGTACTTC. This translates into CSVGRQTYEQYF.

The chain recombines TRBV5-1 with TRBJ2-6; 9 bases are shared with TRBD1. Trimming took 4 bases from V and 4 from J; bases not matched to a gene: 6. Germline assignment: CDR1 SGHRS and CDR2 YFSETQ. The CDR3 runs to 16 residues. Here the CDR3 DNA reads TGCGCCAGCAGCCTGACAGGGGGGGGAGGGGCCAACGTCCTGACTTTC. It encodes CASSLTGGGGANVLTF.

The chain has TRBV5-6 and TRBJ1-3; the D gene is possibly TRBD1 (6 bases). The CDR3 is 16 residues long. Germline lookup yields CDR1 SGHDT and CDR2 YYEEEE. V was cut by 4 bases and J by 1 base, with 15 bases left in between. The CDR3 coding sequence is TGTGCCAGCAGCCCTGCCTTGACAGGTTCTGGAAACACCATATATTTT. It yields the protein CASSPALTGSGNTIYF.

V is TRBV4-2 and J is TRBJ2-1, with a weak D call TRBD1 (6 bases). The CDR3 consists of 15 residues. CDR1 and CDR2 from the germline V gene are LGHNA and YNFKEQ. V was shortened by 5 bases and J by 4 bases, with 15 bases between the two germline ends. In nucleotides, the CDR3 is TGTGCCAGCAGCGCTCACCGGGACACATACAATGAGCAGTTCTTC. It is translated as CASSAHRDTYNEQFF.

The V and J genes are TRBV6-1 and TRBJ2-7, with D tentatively TRBD1 (6 bases). CDR1 and CDR2 (germline): MNHNS, SASEGT. CDR3 length: 13 amino acids. Written as DNA, the CDR3 is TGTGCAAGCGAGCAGGGGTCTTCCTACGAGCAGTACTTC. Translation: CASEQGSSYEQYF.

The rearrangement links TRBV5-1 to TRBJ1-5; possibly TRBD1 for D (5 bases). The CDR3 has 15 amino acids. Trimming took 2 bases from V and 0 from J, leaving 9 bases between them. Germline V lookup: CDR1 SGHRS, CDR2 YFSETQ. The CDR3 DNA reads TGCGCCAGCAGCTTCGGAGGGACTAGCAATCAGCCCCAGCATTTT. It yields the protein CASSFGGTSNQPQHF.

The J gene is TRBJ2-2, the V gene TRBV5-5; tentative D call: TRBD2 (5 bases). Trimming shortened V by 5 bases and J by 5 bases, and 13 bases separated the two germline ends. This CDR3 comprises 14 residues. Germline V gene sequence: CDR1 SGHKS, CDR2 YYEKEE (reference sequence). This CDR3 reads CASRLKPGTGELFF. CDR3 coding DNA: TGTGCCAGCAGGTTGAAGCCGGGGACCGGGGAGCTGTTTTTT.

V and J are TRBV19 and TRBJ1-5; possibly TRBD1 for D (5 bases). There are 14 residues in the CDR3. Trimming took 3 bases from V and 4 from J, leaving 10 bases between them. The V gene's germline CDR1 is LNHDA and CDR2 SQIVND (reference sequence). The CDR3 loop reads CASSMGQKNQPQHF. The CDR3 bases are TGTGCCAGTAGTATGGGGCAGAAAAATCAGCCCCAGCATTTT.

The chain employs TRBV29-1 and TRBJ2-1; 9 bases are shared with TRBD1. The germline gives CDR1 SQVTM, CDR2 ANQGSEA. The CDR3 spans 15 residues. The ends lost 7 bases at V and 2 bases at J; junction bases unmatched: 9. In DNA, the CDR3 is TGCAGCGCCGATACGGGACAGGGCACCTACAATGAGCAGTTCTTC. Amino acids: CSADTGQGTYNEQFF.

This clone came up a few times. V usage is TRBV4-3 and J usage is TRBJ2-4; D gene unclear. The CDR3 has 14 amino acids. CDR1 and CDR2 from the germline V gene are LGHNA and YSLEER. Trimming took off 1 base at V and 9 bases at J, with 13 bases between the two ends. The CDR3 reads CASSQALTRGIQYF. CDR3 nucleotides: TGCGCCAGCAGCCAAGCATTGACCAGAGGCATTCAGTACTTC.

This clone was counted between two and nine times. The chain combines TRBV5-4 with TRBJ1-2; TRBD1 might be the D (5 bases). The CDR3 runs 14 residues. V lost 3 bases, J lost 4 bases, and 13 bases lay in between. Germline CDR1 is SGHNT and CDR2 is YYREEE (reference sequence). The CDR3 sequence is CASSSVLRGYGYTF. In nucleotides, the CDR3 is TGTGCCAGCAGCTCCGTTCTTAGGGGCTATGGCTACACCTTC.

This chain joins TRBV10-2 and TRBJ2-7; perhaps TRBD1 as D (6 bases). The CDR3 contains 14 residues. Trimming took 5 bases from V and 3 from J, leaving 14 bases between them. Germline CDR1 WSHSY, CDR2 SAAADI. For the CDR3, the DNA is TGCGCCAGCAGTCCACCGGGACACCTCTACGAGCAGTACTTC. This encodes CASSPPGHLYEQYF.

This chain uses TRBV6-5 with TRBJ1-6, with 10 bases fitting TRBD1. J lost 10 bases, V lost 6 bases, and 9 bases had no gene match. The CDR3 runs to 15 residues. Germline V gene sequence: CDR1 MNHEY, CDR2 SVGAGI. In DNA, the CDR3 is TGTGCCAGCAGGACAGGGGGCCGGTCGGAATCACCCCTCCACTTT. Amino acid sequence: CASRTGGRSESPLHF.

This clone has just one count. The chain uses TRBV10-3 and TRBJ2-5; TRBD2 matches 7 bases. This CDR3 contains 14 residues. Per the germline V gene, CDR1 is ENHRY and CDR2 is SYGVKD. Trimming at V came to 4 bases and at J to 11 bases, leaving 13 bases not matched to a gene. CDR3 in DNA: TGTGCCATCAGTGCGACGACTAGCAGCTCTCCACAGTACTTC. Translation: CAISATTSSSPQYF.

This chain uses TRBV5-4 with TRBJ2-5, with 9 positions matching TRBD1. The CDR3 covers 14 residues. Germline-derived CDR1 and CDR2 are SGHNT and YYREEE (reference sequence). V gave up 5 bases and J gave up 3 bases; unmatched junction bases: 5. DNA for the CDR3: TGTGCCAGCAGGCCCGGGACAGGGAAAGAGACCCAGTACTTC. Amino acid sequence: CASRPGTGKETQYF.

V is TRBV19 and J is TRBJ2-3, with D unresolved. This CDR3 has 15 residues. The ends were cut back, 6 bases at V and 2 bases at J, with 15 bases in the middle. Germline V gene sequence: CDR1 LNHDA, CDR2 SQIVND (reference sequence). CDR3 nucleotide sequence: TGTGCCAGTAGATCCCGGTCGACTCTCACAGATACGCAGTATTTT. As protein: CASRSRSTLTDTQYF.

The chain couples TRBV4-3 to TRBJ2-7; 8 nucleotides align to TRBD1. Losses at the gene ends were 3 bases for V and 3 bases for J; bases not matched to a gene: 10. CDR1 and CDR2 (germline): LGHNA, YSLEER. The CDR3 totals 16 residues. For the CDR3, the DNA is TGCGCCAGCAGCCAGGGGAGACAGGGGTATCTCTACGAGCAGTACTTC. Translation gives CASSQGRQGYLYEQYF.

As DNA, the CDR3 is TGCGCCAGCTCCACCGGACAGGGTGATTCACCCCTCCACTTT. It specifies CASSTGQGDSPLHF. The chain is built from TRBV5-1 and TRBJ1-6, with 8 bases matching TRBD1. The CDR3 is 14 residues long. Losses at the gene ends were 7 bases for V and 8 bases for J; bases not matched to a gene: 8. Per the germline V gene, CDR1 is SGHRS and CDR2 is YFSETQ.

V is TRBV6-1 and J is TRBJ2-7, with a weak D call TRBD1 (5 bases). CDR3 length: 13 amino acids. Germline V CDR1 and CDR2: MNHNS, SASEGT. The V gene lost 4 bases and the J gene lost 1 base, with 8 bases spanning the gap. The CDR3 is CASSARASYEQYF. CDR3 DNA sequence: TGTGCCAGCAGTGCCAGGGCTTCCTACGAGCAGTACTTC.

The rearrangement uses TRBV6-6 and TRBJ2-5, with D unclear. Trimming cost V 3 bases and J 5 bases, with 10 bases left between them. Per germline, CDR1 MNHNY and CDR2 SVGAGI (reference sequence). This CDR3 spans 13 amino acids. The CDR3 sequence: CASSYVERETQYF. The CDR3 DNA sequence: TGTGCCAGCAGTTATGTGGAGCGTGAGACCCAGTACTTC.